These T cell receptor beta chains were read from a single sample in a study of CD8 T cells in ankylosing spondylitis. TCRdb re-derived calls from the 5' RACE reads in MiXCR, one entry per CDR3 protein. Of some 450,000 distinct CDR3 sequences listed, roughly 18% are singletons. The sequencing input was blood, either unsorted or a sorted T cell fraction (not recorded which). Source of these receptors: a male donor with ankylosing spondylitis. CDR3s include the opening cysteine and the closing phenylalanine or tryptophan. A D gene is named only where the DNA matches it firmly. Only some rows state a clone size, as once, few, many or a class for expanded clones.

j_gene,abundance,len,d_gene,v_gene,CDR3aa,CDR3nt
TRBJ1-4,-,14,TRBD1,TRBV6-1,CASRPGQQREKLFF,TGTGCCAGCAGACCGGGACAGCAGCGGGAAAAACTGTTTTTT
TRBJ2-6,-,15,-,TRBV5-5,CASSSGQFGANVLTF,TGTGCCAGCAGCTCCGGACAGTTTGGGGCCAACGTCCTGACTTTC
TRBJ2-6,-,15,-,TRBV3-1,CASSQVGAGANVLTF,TGTGCCAGCAGCCAAGTTGGGGCTGGGGCCAACGTCCTGACTTTC
TRBJ1-1,-,13,-,TRBV28,CASTLQIGREAFF,TGTGCCAGCACCCTTCAGATTGGCAGGGAAGCTTTCTTT
TRBJ2-3,-,15,-,TRBV14,CASSQTFHRTDTQYF,TGTGCCAGCAGCCAGACCTTCCACCGCACAGATACGCAGTATTTT
TRBJ1-2,few,15,-,TRBV5-1,CASSLASGFGYGYTF,TGCGCCAGCAGCTTGGCTTCGGGTTTCGGCTATGGCTACACCTTC
TRBJ2-3,few,16,-,TRBV29-1,CSVEDPREHDRDTQYF,TGCAGCGTTGAAGACCCCCGGGAGCACGACAGGGATACGCAGTATTTT
TRBJ2-3,few,13,-,TRBV20-1,CSARQASTDTQYF,TGCAGTGCTAGACAAGCCAGCACAGATACGCAGTATTTT
TRBJ1-1,once,14,-,TRBV11-3,CASSLAGPGTEAFF,TGTGCCAGCAGCTTAGCCGGGCCGGGCACTGAAGCTTTCTTT
TRBJ2-7,few,16,-,TRBV7-2,CASSERASSLTYEQYF,TGTGCCAGCAGCGAAAGAGCTTCCTCACTTACGTACGAGCAGTACTTC
TRBJ2-1,-,15,TRBD1,TRBV11-1,CASSPGQKINNEQFF,TGTGCCAGCAGCCCGGGACAGAAAATAAACAATGAGCAGTTCTTC
TRBJ2-5,-,15,TRBD2,TRBV20-1,CSARVPGLAKETQYF,TGCAGTGCTAGAGTGCCCGGACTAGCGAAAGAGACCCAGTACTTC
TRBJ1-2,-,13,TRBD1,TRBV12-3/TRBV12-4,CASSYSGGDGYTF,TGTGCCAGCAGTTACTCAGGGGGCGATGGCTACACCTTC
TRBJ1-4,-,16,-,TRBV4-1,CASSQRTFATNEKLFF,TGCGCCAGCAGCCAACGTACATTTGCAACTAATGAAAAACTGTTTTTT
TRBJ2-5,few,15,TRBD2,TRBV12-3/TRBV12-4,CASSFIGLAGETQYF,TGTGCCAGCAGTTTCATCGGGCTAGCGGGGGAGACCCAGTACTTC
TRBJ2-1,-,16,TRBD2,TRBV6-2/TRBV6-3,CASNRQSTSGGNEQFF,TGTGCCAGCAATAGACAATCGACTAGCGGCGGCAATGAGCAGTTCTTC
TRBJ1-1,few,17,-,TRBV6-2/TRBV6-3,CASSYYPGGRWDTEAFF,TGTGCCAGCAGTTACTACCCGGGGGGGCGCTGGGACACTGAAGCTTTCTTT
TRBJ2-1,-,16,-,TRBV18,CASSPQGGRMNNEQFF,TGTGCCAGCTCACCACAGGGAGGTCGTATGAACAATGAGCAGTTCTTC
TRBJ1-2,few,14,-,TRBV25-1,CASSEKATYYGYTF,TGTGCCAGCAGTGAAAAGGCTACCTACTATGGCTACACCTTC
TRBJ2-2,-,15,-,TRBV5-8,CASSAASWLTGELFF,TGTGCCAGCAGCGCGGCTAGCTGGCTTACCGGGGAGCTGTTTTTT
TRBJ1-1,-,14,-,TRBV5-1,CASNKGGLNTEAFF,TGCGCCAGCAATAAGGGGGGGCTGAACACTGAAGCTTTCTTT
TRBJ2-1,-,16,TRBD2,TRBV4-1,CASSQASGGAFNEQFF,TGCGCCAGCAGCCAGGCTAGCGGGGGGGCGTTTAATGAGCAGTTCTTC
TRBJ1-2,few,18,TRBD1,TRBV3-1,CASSLFPGQGARGYGYTF,TGTGCCAGCAGCCTCTTCCCGGGACAGGGGGCGAGAGGCTATGGCTACACCTTC
TRBJ1-1,-,12,-,TRBV20-1,CSARDQSTEAFF,TGCAGTGCTAGAGATCAGAGCACTGAAGCTTTCTTT
TRBJ2-1,many,12,-,TRBV12-3/TRBV12-4,CASSLVASEQFF,TGTGCCAGCAGTTTAGTGGCAAGTGAGCAGTTCTTC
TRBJ2-7,few,15,-,TRBV12-3/TRBV12-4,CASSPRGSVSYEQYF,TGTGCCAGCAGCCCCCGCGGGTCCGTATCCTACGAGCAGTACTTC
TRBJ2-7,few,14,TRBD2,TRBV20-1,CSPIRLAGGYEQYF,TGCAGTCCCATAAGACTAGCGGGAGGATACGAGCAGTACTTC
TRBJ2-2,-,14,-,TRBV12-3/TRBV12-4,CASRQGSGTGELFF,TGTGCCAGCAGGCAGGGGAGCGGCACCGGGGAGCTGTTTTTT
TRBJ2-2,few,18,-,TRBV24-1,CATSDPDGRGEYTGELFF,TGTGCCACCAGTGACCCCGACGGCAGGGGGGAGTACACCGGGGAGCTGTTTTTT
TRBJ2-7,-,15,TRBD2,TRBV20-1,CSAISASGSVDEQYF,TGCAGTGCTATATCGGCTAGCGGGAGTGTGGACGAGCAGTACTTC
TRBJ1-6,-,14,TRBD1,TRBV7-9,CASSQGQGSAPLHF,TGTGCCAGCAGCCAGGGACAGGGTAGTGCACCCCTCCACTTT
TRBJ2-7,-,14,-,TRBV7-6,CASSLGGHGYEQYF,TGTGCCAGCAGCTTAGGCGGACACGGCTACGAGCAGTACTTC
TRBJ1-4,many,14,TRBD1,TRBV6-1,CASSPDREGEKLFF,TGTGCCAGCAGTCCCGACAGGGAGGGTGAAAAACTGTTTTTT
TRBJ2-3,few,13,-,TRBV20-1,CSAPTGSTDTQYF,TGCAGTGCCCCCACGGGGAGCACAGATACGCAGTATTTT
TRBJ2-5,few,15,-,TRBV5-1,CASSLVGGREETQYF,TGCGCCAGCAGCTTGGTGGGTGGCAGAGAAGAGACCCAGTACTTC
TRBJ2-7,-,15,TRBD2,TRBV5-4,CASSLVTSGSDEQYF,TGTGCCAGCAGCTTGGTAACTAGCGGGAGTGACGAGCAGTACTTC